This entry concerns a single T cell receptor (beta chain). The entry originates in a study of blood T cell repertoires in COVID-19. Study context: Some COVID-19 samples were acute and others convalescent; all came from the United States, Italy and Spain. PBMCs, B-cell-depleted T cells, or T cells were the source of the cDNA or gDNA that made up the material.

The V and J ends lost 5 bases and 5 bases respectively, with 18 bases between them. Germline V lookup: CDR1 SGHTA, CDR2 FQGNSA. CDR3 length: 15 amino acids. Under the authors' procedure: By means of reference gene primer amplification, nucleated cell counts were estimated. The repertoire was sequenced with immunoSEQ multiplex PCR; TCRdb's copy has only in-frame clones and lacks some. The D gene and trimming were derived from the DNA, and the V and J assignments and clone size from that table. The sample contains approximately 180,000 clones, roughly 84% of which appear only once. It was during active infection that Seattle patients were enrolled and then longitudinally followed.

The origin of this receptor is a person in their 70s with COVID-19, enrolled during active disease. Sequencing used peripheral blood. The V gene is TRBV7-2, the J gene TRBJ2-5; D remains unclear. In DNA form, the CDR3 reads TGTGCCAGCAGCCCAGATTCTCAACGGCGGGAGACCCAGTACTTC. This gives the protein CASSPDSQRRETQYF.